This T cell receptor (beta chain) appears in the sequencing data of a study of memory CD4+ T cells and cytomegalovirus serostatus. Assay used: immunoSEQ multiplex PCR; TCRdb lists only in-frame clones, some missing. The sample lists about 58,000 clones; about four fifths were seen once. The sort gate was single viable CD3+CD4+CD8-CD45RO+ cells for memory CD4+ T cells. The sequencing input was memory CD4+ T cells from blood. This sequence originates from an adult in good health and CMV-seronegative. Some clones in this sample may be carry-over from other donors' samples.

DNA of the CDR3: TGTGCCAGCAGCGACAGGACAGGGGCTGAAGCTTTCTTT. As protein: CASSDRTGAEAFF. The rearrangement links TRBV5-6 to TRBJ1-1, with TRBD1 identical over 9 bases. This CDR3 has 13 amino acids. The V gene end was trimmed by 4 bases and the J gene end by 6 bases; junction bases not matched to a gene: 4. Germline V CDR1 and CDR2: SGHDT, YYEEEE.